A selection of T cell receptor beta chains follows, all from one sample in a study of T-cell reconstitution after alpha-beta-depleted transplantation in children. MiXCR, run by TCRdb on the PCR reads, gives a single entry per CDR3 protein. The table has roughly 590,000 distinct CDR3 sequences, roughly 15% seen once. The sample here was PBMCs from the stem cell graft donor, taken from the stem cell graft. The source is a human donor who donated a stem cell graft to a child with acute myeloid leukemia. Each CDR3 is given with its conserved first and last residue. Each record gives: V gene, clone size, J gene, D gene, CDR3 DNA, CDR3 protein. A D gene is named only where the DNA matches it firmly. Only part of the rows carry a size: once, few, many, or a class if the clone is expanded.

V: TRBV20-1
size: many
J: TRBJ2-2
D: NA
DNA: TGCAGTGCTAGTATCCCCGGAGTGGACACCGGGGAGCTGTTTTTT
CDR3: CSASIPGVDTGELFF

V: TRBV29-1
size: many
J: TRBJ2-5
D: TRBD1
DNA: TGCAGCGTGAAGGGACAGGGATTGGAGACCCAGTACTTC
CDR3: CSVKGQGLETQYF

V: TRBV7-6
size: NA
J: TRBJ2-5
D: TRBD1
DNA: TGTGCCAGCAGCTCACGCCGAGGGGGCCACCAAGAGACCCAGTACTTC
CDR3: CASSSRRGGHQETQYF

V: TRBV5-5
size: many
J: TRBJ2-1
D: NA
DNA: TGTGCCAGCTCCCCCGACCGGACAGACAATGAGCAGTTCTTC
CDR3: CASSPDRTDNEQFF

V: TRBV12-3/TRBV12-4
size: many
J: TRBJ2-7
D: TRBD1
DNA: TGTGCCAGCAGTTCAGGACAGGGAGGAAGGACCTACGAGCAGTACTTC
CDR3: CASSSGQGGRTYEQYF

V: TRBV7-2
size: few
J: TRBJ2-1
D: NA
DNA: TGTGCCAGCAGCTTACAGGGGGGTTATATCAATGAGCAGTTCTTC
CDR3: CASSLQGGYINEQFF

V: TRBV7-3
size: many
J: TRBJ1-1
D: NA
DNA: TGTGCCAGCAGCCGAACGGGACTGGATTCCACTGAAGCTTTCTTT
CDR3: CASSRTGLDSTEAFF

V: TRBV6-4
size: NA
J: TRBJ2-2
D: TRBD1
DNA: TGTGCCAGCAGTGACTCGACAGGGGGAGACACCGGGGAGCTGTTTTTT
CDR3: CASSDSTGGDTGELFF

V: TRBV12-3/TRBV12-4
size: NA
J: TRBJ2-5
D: NA
DNA: TGTGCCAGCAGTTTTCGGGGAAAAATCCAAGAGACCCAGTACTTC
CDR3: CASSFRGKIQETQYF

V: TRBV10-3
size: few
J: TRBJ1-5
D: NA
DNA: TGTGCCATCAGTGAAGGTATTCAGGGAAGCAATCAGCCCCAGCATTTT
CDR3: CAISEGIQGSNQPQHF

V: TRBV6-5
size: many
J: TRBJ2-7
D: TRBD1
DNA: TGTGCCAGCAGTTTCCGGGACAGGGAATACGAGCAGTACTTC
CDR3: CASSFRDREYEQYF

V: TRBV20-1
size: many
J: TRBJ1-6
D: NA
DNA: TGCAGTGCTCGTCAAAGTGCAGGGTCAGCTTCACCCCTCCACTTT
CDR3: CSARQSAGSASPLHF

V: TRBV20-1
size: many
J: TRBJ2-7
D: TRBD1
DNA: TGCAGTGCCCACCCAGGACAGGGTTCCTACGAGCAGTACTTC
CDR3: CSAHPGQGSYEQYF

V: TRBV20-1
size: few
J: TRBJ1-3
D: NA
DNA: TGCAGTGCTAGATTGTTAAACACCATATATTTT
CDR3: CSARLLNTIYF

V: TRBV7-2
size: NA
J: TRBJ2-7
D: TRBD1
DNA: TGTGCCAGCAGCACAGGGGTTGGGCAGTACTTC
CDR3: CASSTGVGQYF

V: TRBV11-3
size: NA
J: TRBJ2-7
D: NA
DNA: TGTGCCAGCAGCTTACCGGGATCAGGCGAGCAGTACTTC
CDR3: CASSLPGSGEQYF

V: TRBV20-1
size: many
J: TRBJ2-3
D: NA
DNA: TGCAGTTCAGTGGGGGGGCGTCAAGGGGATACGCAGTATTTT
CDR3: CSSVGGRQGDTQYF

V: TRBV20-1
size: few
J: TRBJ1-2
D: NA
DNA: TGCAGTGCTAGAGGGTGGGCCCTCAACTATGGCTACACCTTC
CDR3: CSARGWALNYGYTF

V: TRBV12-3/TRBV12-4
size: few
J: TRBJ2-1
D: NA
DNA: TGTGCCAGCAGTTTACCGAACAGCTACAATGAGCAGTTCTTC
CDR3: CASSLPNSYNEQFF

V: TRBV6-5
size: NA
J: TRBJ1-6
D: NA
DNA: TGTGCCAGCAGCCGGGAGGGGGTAAGCCACTTT
CDR3: CASSREGVSHF

V: TRBV4-1
size: NA
J: TRBJ1-1
D: NA
DNA: TGCGCCAGCAGCCAAGAACGGAGCAGTAGGAACACTGAAGCTTTCTTT
CDR3: CASSQERSSRNTEAFF

V: TRBV10-3
size: many
J: TRBJ1-1
D: NA
DNA: TGTGCCATCGGGACAACGAACACTGAAGCTTTCTTT
CDR3: CAIGTTNTEAFF

V: TRBV5-5
size: NA
J: TRBJ2-7
D: NA
DNA: TGTGCCAGCAGCTTGCCAGGGGTTGAATTCGAGCAGTACTTC
CDR3: CASSLPGVEFEQYF

V: TRBV29-1
size: NA
J: TRBJ2-7
D: NA
DNA: TGCAGCGTGGCCCCTGGGACACGGGGTAACGAGCAGTACTTC
CDR3: CSVAPGTRGNEQYF